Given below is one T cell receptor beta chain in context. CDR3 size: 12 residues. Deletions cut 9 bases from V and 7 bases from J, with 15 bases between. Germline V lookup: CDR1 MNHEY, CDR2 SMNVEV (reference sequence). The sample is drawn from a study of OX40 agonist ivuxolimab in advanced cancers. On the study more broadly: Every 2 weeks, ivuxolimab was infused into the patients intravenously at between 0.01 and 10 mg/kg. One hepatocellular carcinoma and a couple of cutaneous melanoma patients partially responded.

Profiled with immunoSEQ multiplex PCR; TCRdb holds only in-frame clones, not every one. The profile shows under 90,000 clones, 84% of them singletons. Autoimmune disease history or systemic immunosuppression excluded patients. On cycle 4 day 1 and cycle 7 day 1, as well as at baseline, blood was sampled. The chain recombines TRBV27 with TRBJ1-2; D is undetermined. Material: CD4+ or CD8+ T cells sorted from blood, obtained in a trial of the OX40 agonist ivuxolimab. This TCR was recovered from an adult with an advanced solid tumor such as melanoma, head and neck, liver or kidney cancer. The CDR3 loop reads CASSGTLSGYTF. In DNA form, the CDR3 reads TGTGCCAGTTCGGGAACTTTAAGTGGCTACACCTTC.